The clone carrying this T cell receptor (beta chain) was seen more than once but under ten times. The target antigen is unknown. The data were obtained in a study of OX40 agonist ivuxolimab in advanced cancers. Study-wide results and limits: On average, CD8+ T cells showed a greater number of expanded clones than CD4+.

Germline V gene lookup returns CDR1 MNHGY and CDR2 SVAAGI. J gave up 1 base and V 6 bases, and 10 bases lay outside the gene matches. The CDR3 is 18 residues long. Data came from immunoSEQ multiplex PCR; TCRdb stores just in-frame clones and leaves some out. This sample has about 51,000 clones, with 65% to 85% found just once. The clonotype was recovered from an adult with an advanced solid tumor such as melanoma, head and neck, liver or kidney cancer. The chain joins TRBV6-9 to TRBJ1-3, with 12 bases lining up with TRBD1. Specimen: CD4+ or CD8+ T cells sorted from blood, collected in a trial of the OX40 agonist ivuxolimab. In DNA form, the CDR3 reads TGTGCCAGCAGCCCTTGGGACAGGGGGCAAATATCTGGAAACACCATATATTTT. This encodes CASSPWDRGQISGNTIYF.